The 25 T cell receptor beta chains given below trace back to one sample, sequenced in a study of T-cell reconstitution after alpha-beta-depleted transplantation in children. Unique molecular identifiers were incorporated during preparation of the TCRbeta library. TCRdb itself ran the PCR reads through MiXCR, one entry per CDR3 protein. The sample consists of a few hundred thousand distinct CDR3 sequences, approximately 6.3% of them appearing once. Sequenced here: PBMCs, sampled before TCRalphabeta/CD19-depleted stem cell transplant. Receptor source: a boy aged 2 to 10 with acute lymphoblastic leukemia, due to receive a stem cell transplant.

Many counts were recorded for this clonotype. The J gene is TRBJ2-7, the V gene TRBV28; no clear D gene. CDR3 length equals 15 residues. V was shortened by 7 bases and J by 0 bases, with 16 bases between the two germline ends. The germline CDR1 and CDR2 sequences are MDHEN and SYDVKM. In DNA form, the CDR3 reads TGTGCCAGCACTCAGGCAACACTGACCTCCTACGAGCAGTACTTC. It translates to CASTQATLTSYEQYF.

This clonotype was counted a few times. The rearrangement links TRBV27 to TRBJ1-2; D might be TRBD1 (6 bases). This CDR3 comprises 15 residues. V was trimmed by 3 bases and J by 5 bases, leaving 16 bases between them. CDR1 is MNHEY, CDR2 SMNVEV, per germline (reference sequence). The CDR3 nucleotides read TGTGCCAGCAGTTTCGGTCAGGACAGCTTTTATGGCTACACCTTC. Translating it yields CASSFGQDSFYGYTF.

In its sample, this clonotype was seen many times. The CDR3: CSAPHSIAGGPSDTQYF. Here the CDR3 DNA reads TGCAGTGCTCCACACAGCATAGCGGGGGGGCCCTCTGATACGCAGTATTTT. The chain couples TRBV20-1 to TRBJ2-3, with 11 bases lining up with TRBD2. Germline CDR1 DFQATT, CDR2 SNEGSKA (reference sequence). The CDR3 is made up of 17 amino acids. Losses at the gene ends were 5 bases for V and 6 bases for J; bases not matched to a gene: 16.

This clonotype was counted at least ten times. The CDR3 sequence is CASSKRTSGSYEQYF. CDR3 DNA: TGTGCCAGCAGCAAAAGGACTAGCGGCTCCTACGAGCAGTACTTC. The chain links TRBV5-4 to TRBJ2-7, with 10 bases identical to TRBD2. Losses at the gene ends were 4 bases for V and 0 bases for J; bases not matched to a gene: 4. Germline V gives CDR1 SGHNT, CDR2 YYREEE (reference sequence). The CDR3 is 15 residues long.

The chain combines TRBV27 with TRBJ2-3, with 10 bases lining up with TRBD1. This CDR3 is 15 amino acids long. The germline CDR1 and CDR2 sequences are MNHEY and SMNVEV (reference sequence). J was trimmed by 4 bases and V by 5 bases; bases with no gene match: 6. This chain's CDR3 is CASSPDRGRSDTQYF. CDR3 DNA: TGTGCCAGCAGTCCGGACAGGGGGAGGTCAGATACGCAGTATTTT.

This clonotype has more than one count but fewer than ten. The chain uses TRBV4-3 and TRBJ2-6; D remains ambiguous. V was shortened by 4 bases and J by 0 bases, with 10 bases between the two germline ends. The CDR3 has 16 residues. The germline V gene encodes CDR1 LGHNA and CDR2 YSLEER. The CDR3 DNA reads TGCGCCAGCAGCCCGTCTCGGCGCTCTGGGGCCAACGTCCTGACTTTC. Translating it yields CASSPSRRSGANVLTF.

This clonotype was recorded a few times. The J gene is TRBJ2-4, the V gene TRBV20-1; 8 bases match TRBD2. Per the germline V gene, CDR1 is DFQATT and CDR2 is SNEGSKA (reference sequence). After removal of 1 base from V and 9 bases from J, the junction contained 8 bases not matched to a gene. This CDR3 is 14 amino acids long. The CDR3 loop reads CSARGGAGVGIQYF. The CDR3 DNA reads TGCAGTGCTAGAGGGGGAGCGGGAGTCGGCATTCAGTACTTC.

This clonotype was seen ten or more times. The V call is TRBV7-9, the J call TRBJ1-4; TRBD1 matches at 10 bases. Germline lookup yields CDR1 SEHNR and CDR2 FQNEAQ (reference sequence). With V trimmed by 5 bases and J by 4 bases, 4 bases remained unmatched. The CDR3 has 15 amino acids. CDR3 in DNA: TGTGCCAGCAGCCCGGGACAGGGGAGTAATGAAAAACTGTTTTTT. Protein product: CASSPGQGSNEKLFF.

The V and J genes are TRBV20-1 and TRBJ1-5; a weak D match, TRBD1 (6 bases). The germline V gene has CDR1 DFQATT and CDR2 SNEGSKA (reference sequence). The CDR3 has 16 residues. V was clipped by 3 bases and J by 3 bases, with 18 bases between them. CDR3 residues: CSASLAGRGPNQPQHF. CDR3 DNA: TGCAGTGCTAGTTTAGCTGGCAGGGGCCCCAATCAGCCCCAGCATTTT.

This clonotype was seen a few times. The rearrangement links TRBV6-1 to TRBJ2-7; TRBD1 matches at 8 bases. Looked up from germline, CDR1 is MNHNS and CDR2 is SASEGT. The CDR3 sequence is 14 residues long. The trim removed 2 bases at V and 4 bases at J, leaving 4 bases unmatched. The DNA for the CDR3 is TGTGCCAGCAGTGAACGGCAGGGGGCTTACGAGCAGTACTTC. Its translation: CASSERQGAYEQYF.

This clonotype turned up a few times. This chain joins TRBV7-2 and TRBJ2-2; D is unclear. This CDR3 region has 15 residues. The V and J ends lost 5 bases and 6 bases respectively, with 16 bases between them. Germline-derived CDR1 and CDR2 are SGHTA and FQGNSA. This CDR3 reads CASSALSGVAGELFF. The CDR3 bases are TGTGCCAGCAGCGCCCTCTCGGGTGTTGCCGGGGAGCTGTTTTTT. Full variable domain (outside the CDR3, taken from reference TRBV7-2 and TRBJ2-2): GAGVSQSPSNKVTEKGKDVELRCDPISGHTALYWYRQSLGQGLEFLIYFQGNSAPDKSGLPSDRFSAERTGGSVSTLTIQRTQQEDSAVYLCASSALSGVAGELFFGEGSRLTVL.

This clonotype was seen only a few times. V gene TRBV12-3 or TRBV12-4 combines with J gene TRBJ1-3; maybe TRBD1 (5 bases). CDR3 length: 14 amino acids. V was clipped by 5 bases and J by 5 bases, with 13 bases between them. CDR3 coding DNA: TGTGCCAGCAGTAGGGGCAGGACGAGAAACACCATATATTTT. Translation: CASSRGRTRNTIYF.

The chain uses TRBV29-1 and TRBJ2-4; perhaps D is TRBD1 or TRBD2 (5 bases each). In germline, CDR1 is SQVTM, CDR2 ANQGSEA. The V end was cut by 7 bases, the J end by 1 base, with 17 bases between. This CDR3 is 15 amino acids long. The CDR3 sequence: CSASPGPSAKNIQYF. The CDR3 DNA is TGCAGCGCCTCACCGGGACCCTCTGCCAAAAACATTCAGTACTTC.

The chain joins TRBV7-9 to TRBJ2-1, with 8 bases matching TRBD2. The ends lost 1 base at V and 8 bases at J; junction bases unmatched: 4. Germline V lookup: CDR1 SEHNR, CDR2 FQNEAQ (reference sequence). The CDR3 loop spans 14 amino acids. This CDR3 reads CASSLVAGGDEQFF. Written as DNA, the CDR3 is TGTGCCAGCAGCTTAGTGGCGGGGGGAGATGAGCAGTTCTTC.

This clonotype was seen at least ten times. V is TRBV27 and J is TRBJ1-1; D uncertain. Per germline, CDR1 MNHEY and CDR2 SMNVEV (reference sequence). The germline V and J ends were trimmed by 7 bases and 1 base, with 13 bases remaining between them. This CDR3 has 14 amino acids. CDR3: CASTPPGRNTEAFF. CDR3 nucleotide sequence: TGTGCCAGCACCCCCCCTGGAAGGAACACTGAAGCTTTCTTT.

The chain joins TRBV6-2 or TRBV6-3 to TRBJ2-5, with 12 bases fitting TRBD1. The CDR3 has 15 residues. Germline loops: CDR1 MNHEY, CDR2 SVGEGT. V was clipped by 6 bases and J by 7 bases; unmatched bases: 9. The CDR3 sequence is CASSRDRGRVLTQYF. In nucleotides, the CDR3 is TGTGCCAGCAGCCGGGACAGGGGGCGCGTATTGACCCAGTACTTC.

This clonotype was detected many times. J is TRBJ2-3 and V is TRBV5-1; D is uncertain. Germline CDR1 reads SGHRS; CDR2 reads YFSETQ. The V end lost 3 bases, the J end lost 5 bases, and 7 bases lay between the germline ends. This CDR3 comprises 12 residues. The CDR3 loop is CASSSHGDTQYF. The CDR3 bases are TGCGCCAGCAGCTCACACGGAGATACGCAGTATTTT.

This clonotype appeared a few times. V gene TRBV12-3 or TRBV12-4 combines with J gene TRBJ1-6; D is unresolved. This CDR3 spans 17 amino acids. V lost 2 bases and J 7 bases, leaving 18 bases between the germline ends. Here the CDR3 DNA reads TGTGCCAGCAGTTTAACCCTCGGGAAAGAATCAAATTCACCCCTCCACTTT. It yields the protein CASSLTLGKESNSPLHF.

The sample holds many counts of this clonotype. The chain has TRBV7-2 and TRBJ1-1, with D perhaps TRBD1 (5 bases). The CDR3 consists of 15 residues. Germline CDR1 and CDR2: SGHTA and FQGNSA. The V and J ends lost 5 bases and 7 bases respectively, with 20 bases between them. The CDR3 sequence is CASSLDVRGVGEAFF. CDR3 DNA sequence: TGTGCCAGCAGCCTTGACGTTCGGGGGGTTGGTGAAGCTTTCTTT. Looking up the rest from reference TRBV7-2 and TRBJ1-1 gives the full variable domain: GAGVSQSPSNKVTEKGKDVELRCDPISGHTALYWYRQSLGQGLEFLIYFQGNSAPDKSGLPSDRFSAERTGGSVSTLTIQRTQQEDSAVYLCASSLDVRGVGEAFFGQGTRLTVV.

This clonotype has ten or more counts. V gene TRBV6-5 combines with J gene TRBJ2-3; 7 positions match TRBD2. Trimming removed 0 bases from V and 13 bases from J; junction bases left unmatched: 7. Germline V gene lookup returns CDR1 MNHEY and CDR2 SVGAGI. The CDR3 totals 13 residues. DNA of the CDR3: TGTGCCAGCAGTTACTCGGGTTCAGGGAGGGAGTATTTT. This translates into CASSYSGSGREYF.

The sample holds many counts of this clonotype. V and J are TRBV29-1 and TRBJ2-7; 8 bases fit TRBD2. CDR1 SQVTM and CDR2 ANQGSEA come from the germline V gene. The CDR3 runs 14 residues. The V and J ends lost 6 bases and 0 bases, in that order; junction bases with no gene match: 7. The CDR3 sequence: CSVGGLAGSYEQYF. DNA for the CDR3: TGCAGCGTAGGAGGTCTAGCGGGCTCCTACGAGCAGTACTTC.

This clonotype was recorded at least ten times. J is TRBJ1-1 and V is TRBV5-1, with TRBD1 identical over 7 bases. The CDR3 runs 17 residues. Unmatched junction bases numbered 20, after V lost 3 bases and J lost 9 bases. Germline-derived CDR1 and CDR2 are SGHRS and YFSETQ. The CDR3 reads CASSSFRRGTTKKKAFF. The DNA for the CDR3 is TGCGCCAGCAGCTCGTTCCGCAGGGGGACCACGAAAAAAAAAGCTTTCTTT.

At least ten counts were recorded for this clonotype. The V gene is TRBV28, the J gene TRBJ2-7; D is unclear. This CDR3 comprises 12 residues. Looked up from germline, CDR1 is MDHEN and CDR2 is SYDVKM. V was pared by 2 bases and J by 6 bases, with 8 bases between. CDR3 in DNA: TGTGCCAGCAGTTTACCCGTAGCCGAGCAGTACTTC. Amino acids: CASSLPVAEQYF.

The chain has TRBV20-1 and TRBJ1-6; 7 nucleotides line up with TRBD1. Trimming took 4 bases from V and 7 from J; bases not matched to a gene: 7. CDR3 size: 14 residues. Per the germline V gene, CDR1 is DFQATT and CDR2 is SNEGSKA (reference sequence). The CDR3 protein is CSATTRQGNSPLHF. In DNA, the CDR3 is TGCAGTGCTACTACTAGACAGGGAAATTCACCCCTCCACTTT.

This clonotype was counted ten times or more. V usage is TRBV16 and J usage is TRBJ2-1; a weak D match, TRBD2 (5 bases). V was cut by 4 bases and J by 5 bases, with 12 bases left in between. The CDR3 contains 14 residues. The germline V gene has CDR1 KGHSY and CDR2 FQNENV. The CDR3 nucleotides are TGTGCCAGCAGCCCGATGGACTTTAACAATGAGCAGTTCTTC. Protein sequence: CASSPMDFNNEQFF.